This T cell receptor (beta chain) was recovered during a study of CD4 T cells in relation to SARS-CoV-2 and coronaviruses. This clone was found once. Its antigen remains unidentified. Study-wide results and limits: No donor gave both pre-pandemic and post-infection samples. Crossreactive clones expanded significantly less to SARS-CoV-2 than monoreactive clones.

The protocol was immunoSEQ multiplex PCR, while the TCRdb copy is restricted to in-frame clones and leaves out a portion. This sample has approximately 50,000 clones, with under 95% found just once. Sample: naive CD4+ T cells from PBMCs. Regarding subset: naive CD4+ T cells isolated by negative enrichment. This sequence originates from an adult with COVID-19.

The CDR3 DNA reads TGTGCCAGTAGCCGGGTTAGCGGGAGGGCCCGGGAGACCCAGTACTTC. This translates into CASSRVSGRARETQYF. The V call is TRBV19, the J call TRBJ2-5; the match to TRBD2 covers 11 bases. This CDR3 is built from 16 residues. Germline V gene sequence: CDR1 LNHDA, CDR2 SQIVND (reference sequence). V was pared by 6 bases and J by 5 bases, with 11 bases of the junction left unmatched.